A selection of T cell receptor beta chains follows, all from one sample in a study of PD-1 blockade in classical Hodgkin lymphoma. Repertoires were generated with immunoSEQ multiplex PCR, while TCRdb's copy carries only in-frame clones and drops some. The repertoire holds under 20,000 clones, approximately 60% seen once, with roughly 7.6% in the top ten. Specimen: peripheral blood mononuclear cells (PBMCs), collected before the second cycle of nivolumab. The receptors come from a human donor with classical Hodgkin lymphoma. Both conserved end residues are part of each CDR3. A D gene is named only where the DNA matches it firmly. The size of a clone is reported for some rows only, either as once, few or many, or as a class for expanded clones.

clone size	V gene	J gene	D gene	CDR3 DNA	CDR3 protein
.	TRBV6-6	TRBJ2-6	TRBD1	TGTGCCAGCAGCACCGGGACAGGGGCCGGGGCCAACGTCCTGACTTTC	CASSTGTGAGANVLTF
.	TRBV6-1	TRBJ2-7	.	TGTGCCAGCAGTTTGCCCGGGACCACATACGAGCAGTACTTC	CASSLPGTTYEQYF
few	TRBV5-1	TRBJ2-1	TRBD2	TGCGCCAGCAGCTTGGATAGCGGGGAGGGCAATGAGCAGTTCTTC	CASSLDSGEGNEQFF
.	TRBV5-6	TRBJ1-4	.	TGTGCCAGCAGCCAGCTCCAGCGGAATGAAAAACTGTTTTTT	CASSQLQRNEKLFF
.	TRBV9	TRBJ2-1	.	TGTGCCAGCAGCCCGAGGGGGGCCTCAGGGGAGCAGTTCTTC	CASSPRGASGEQFF
few	TRBV7-8	TRBJ2-5	.	TGTGCCAGCAGCTTAGAAGCGCACCAAGAGACCCAGTACTTC	CASSLEAHQETQYF
.	TRBV13	TRBJ2-3	TRBD1	TGTGCCAGCAGATATCCCCCGGGACAGGGGCCAGATACGCAGTATTTT	CASRYPPGQGPDTQYF
.	TRBV27	TRBJ2-5	TRBD1	TGTGCCAGCAGTAAACTATACCCGGGACAGGGAGAAGAGACCCAGTACTTC	CASSKLYPGQGEETQYF
.	TRBV5-5	TRBJ2-6	.	TGTGCCAGCAGCCCCGATGGGGCTGGGGCCAACGTCCTGACTTTC	CASSPDGAGANVLTF
.	TRBV25-1	TRBJ1-1	.	TGTGCCAGCGGGAGCGAGTACACTGAAGCTTTCTTT	CASGSEYTEAFF
medium-sized	TRBV15	TRBJ2-2	.	TGTGCCACCAGCAGAGATCTACCTGCTAGGGACACCGGGGAGCTGTTTTTT	CATSRDLPARDTGELFF
few	TRBV7-2	TRBJ1-5	TRBD1	TGTGCCAGCAGCCAGGGACAGGCCCTAGGACAGCCCCAGCATTTT	CASSQGQALGQPQHF
.	TRBV4-1	TRBJ2-7	TRBD2	TGCGCCAGCAGCGACCGCCCGGGACTAGCGGGAGGGGGGAGCTCCTACGAGCAGTACTTC	CASSDRPGLAGGGSSYEQYF
.	TRBV7-9	TRBJ2-1	.	TGTGCCAGCAGCTACGGAAACAATGAGCAGTTCTTC	CASSYGNNEQFF
.	TRBV6-1	TRBJ2-6	.	TGTGCCAGCAGGCATGTGGGGGGGGCCAACGTCCTGACTTTC	CASRHVGGANVLTF
.	TRBV5-5	TRBJ2-5	.	TGTGCCAGCAGCCCCGGGGCTGGAACCCCTGGATGGCAAGAGACCCAGTACTTC	CASSPGAGTPGWQETQYF
.	TRBV2	TRBJ2-1	.	TGTGCCAGCGCCTGGGACCAATTACTAAGCTCCTACAATGAGCAGTTCTTC	CASAWDQLLSSYNEQFF
few	TRBV25-1	TRBJ2-7	.	TGTGCCAGCACAAACTCCTACGAGCAGTACTTC	CASTNSYEQYF
.	TRBV7-9	TRBJ2-1	TRBD2	TGTGCCAGCAGCTTAGGTAACCTAGCGGGAGTAAGGGAGCAGTTCTTC	CASSLGNLAGVREQFF
.	TRBV9	TRBJ2-7	TRBD2	TGTGCCAGCAGCGTAGGAGTAGCGGGAGTTAGAGAGCAGTACTTC	CASSVGVAGVREQYF
.	TRBV7-6	TRBJ2-1	TRBD2	TGTGCCAGCAGCGGGGGACTAGCGGGTTTCTCCTACAATGAGCAGTTCTTC	CASSGGLAGFSYNEQFF
.	TRBV6-1	TRBJ1-4	TRBD1	TGTGCCAGCAGTGACAGGGGGTATAAAAAACTGTTTTTT	CASSDRGYKKLFF
.	TRBV5-1	TRBJ1-1	.	TGCGCCAGCAGCTCGATGGGGACTGAAGCTTTCTTT	CASSSMGTEAFF